This T cell receptor beta chain was captured by sequencing in a study of read filtering for tumor transcriptome and immune sequencing (dated by TCRdb to 2018 to 2021). General notes on the study: The cohort consisted of about 18 male and around 15 female patients, with a mean age of around 60 years and an age range of about 40 to 85. By revised international staging, 8 or 9 patients were R-ISS I, approximately 15 were R-ISS II and roughly 7 were R-ISS III. After DNase treatment, whole-transcriptome libraries were prepared using the TruSeq RNA Access Library Prep Kit. TCR-region mapped reads per sample ranged from about 3.5 to 11 million with IR-seq versus only about 75 to 1,400 with RNA-seq. Using the same bone marrow samples, the study compared TCR repertoires obtained by targeted immune repertoire sequencing with those obtained by bulk whole-transcriptome sequencing. A main aim was a read-filtering strategy for immune repertoire data, specifically whether clonotypes supported by a single read should be removed. Points the paper makes about the study in general: IR-seq captured clonotypes at much higher depth and more reliably than RNA-seq, and smaller IR-seq throughput sufficed to identify most shared clonotypes. In IR-seq, single-read clonotypes were roughly four fifths of clonotypes but approximately 3.5% of total reads; in RNA-seq they were 74.6% of clonotypes and less than 45% of reads. Removing single-read clonotypes increased the correlation between IR-seq and RNA-seq shared clonotype proportions. The sorted CD138-negative fraction was a mixed bone marrow immune population, not purified T cells.

Sequences MNHEY (CDR1) and SVGEGT (CDR2) are obtained from the germline V gene. V and J lose 6 bases and 4 bases, and a span of 16 bases separates them. Its CDR3 holds 15 amino acids, cysteine through phenylalanine. Only the CDR3 DNA is retained, 45 bases long and in frame from the first base. This clonotype showed up many times. No cognate antigen has been identified for it. No much larger clone exists at a distance of one base, and base qualities are not known. Bone marrow was sampled from every patient at the time of active disease. Bone marrow mononuclear cells were isolated by Ficoll-Hypaque density gradient centrifugation. CD138-negative cells were obtained by negative selection after labeling with CD138 magnetic microbeads on a MACS separator, removing myeloma plasma cells. Purity of the isolated cells was checked by flow cytometry on an Attune NxT using CD138 antibodies. Total RNA was extracted with TRIzol reagent and quantified with a NanoDrop spectrophotometer. For each patient, the CD138-negative bone marrow sample underwent paired RNA-seq and IR-seq.

Starting from 400 to 450 ng RNA, TCR libraries were constructed with the Immunoverse kit using molecular barcoded adaptors that cover the alpha/delta and beta/gamma chains. TCR library preparation used the same RNA that was used for transcriptome sequencing. Sequencing of the TCR libraries was done on an Illumina HiSeq 4000 with 2 x 150 cycles. The original methods were these. TCR reads were aligned to human V, D, J and C references and assembled into CDR3 clonotypes with MiXCR, including quality filtering and error correction. The tcR package in R was used to analyze clonotype counts and gene usage diversity. For inspection of raw mapping reads, RNA-seq reads were mapped by STAR aligner version 2.5.3a onto GRCh37 of the human genome. To test the effect of sequencing depth on detected clonotypes, IR-seq fastq files were randomly downsampled using Seqtk 1.3. TCRdb took the public reads, trimmed them with fastp at Q25, ran MiXCR for clone calling and kept in-frame beta chains. Every distinct CDR3 protein forms one entry, paired with its most common genes and DNA. The V and J calls, along with clone size, are taken from TCRdb and not from the paper's own processing. Within this sample are some 41,000 distinct CDR3 sequences, with about an eighth of them counted one time only. The ten largest clones capture approximately 35% of the sample.

The specimen sequenced was a population of CD138-negative cells sorted from bone marrow. The cell subset or site label, as the study defines it: bone marrow mononuclear cells depleted of CD138+ plasma/myeloma cells by negative magnetic selection. Rearrangement joined TRBV6-2 or TRBV6-3 to TRBJ1-5, with TRBD1 as a weak D call on 5 bases. The source of this sequence is a donor at least 40 years old with multiple myeloma. The CDR3 reads CASSPKWGYNQPQHF. The nucleotide sequence reads as follows: TGTGCCAGCAGCCCCAAATGGGGGTATAATCAGCCCCAGCATTTT.